This T cell receptor beta chain was retrieved from a study of cytomegalovirus exposure and HLA in healthy donors. On the study more broadly: Unique TCRs from HLA-typed donors, about 85 million of them, were held in an early data release.

Study outcomes and limitations: The authors later found HLA-associated TCR beta chains more clonally expanded than equally common others. It was assumed in the presence/absence analyses that sequencing depth was roughly uniform across donors. Earlier results showed most TCR beta V segments being productive about 87% or about 30% of the time.

The study ran its PCR with 60 Vbeta and 13 Jbeta primers. Sequencing used immunoSEQ multiplex PCR; TCRdb keeps in-frame clones, though not all of them. Of around 53,000 clones in the sample, about 80% were seen once. As concerns this clone: The target antigen is unknown.

The CDR3 is 14 amino acids. Trimming shortened V by 4 bases and J by 5 bases, and 12 bases separated the two germline ends. Germline V gene data show CDR1 as WNHNN and CDR2 as SYGVQD (reference sequence). Sequencing input: PBMCs. The chain employs TRBV10-1 and TRBJ2-1, with a possible D match to TRBD2 (5 bases). This TCR came from a man aged 50 or older in good health and CMV-seronegative. CDR3: CASSASDSNNEQFF. The CDR3 bases are TGCGCCAGCAGTGCATCGGACTCGAACAATGAGCAGTTCTTC.